A single sample gave rise to the 22 T cell receptor beta chains below, sequenced in a study of blood T cell repertoires in COVID-19. Repertoires were generated with immunoSEQ multiplex PCR, while TCRdb's copy carries only in-frame clones and drops some. The sample carries 200,000 to 250,000 clones, about four fifths recorded once. Source material: PBMCs or T cells enriched from blood (not recorded which). Every receptor here comes from a woman between 40 and 55 years old who had recovered from COVID-19.

The rearrangement uses TRBV7-9 and TRBJ2-5, with TRBD2 matching over 13 bases. CDR1 SEHNR and CDR2 FQNEAQ come from the germline V gene (reference sequence). The CDR3 runs to 16 residues. Unmatched junction bases numbered 6, after V lost 3 bases and J lost 5 bases. CDR3 nucleotides: TGTGCCAGCAGCTTGGCCGGGACTAGCGGGACCGAGACCCAGTACTTC. This translates into CASSLAGTSGTETQYF.

The chain has TRBV30 and TRBJ1-1; D possibly corresponds to TRBD1 (6 bases). With 2 bases removed from V and 5 bases from J, the gap between germline ends came to 12 bases. The CDR3 totals 13 residues. Germline V gene data show CDR1 as GTSNPN and CDR2 as SVGIG (reference sequence). The CDR3 bases are TGTGCCTGGAGTCCCAGGGGTATAACTGAAGCTTTCTTT. Amino acid sequence: CAWSPRGITEAFF.

The chain has TRBV12-3 or TRBV12-4 and TRBJ1-1; D is uncertain. Trimming shortened V by 5 bases and J by 3 bases, and 7 bases separated the two germline ends. There are 12 residues in the CDR3. This chain's CDR3 is CASSREYTEAFF. CDR3 nucleotides: TGTGCCAGCAGTAGGGAGTACACTGAAGCTTTCTTT.

Only a few counts were recorded for this clone. The rearrangement links TRBV6-1 to TRBJ1-5; 10 nucleotides align to TRBD1. V gave up 3 bases and J gave up 5 bases; unmatched junction bases: 4. This CDR3 comprises 15 residues. Germline V gives CDR1 MNHNS, CDR2 SASEGT. CDR3 in amino acids: CASSDQDRGYQPQHF. The CDR3 nucleotides are TGTGCCAGCAGTGACCAGGACAGGGGGTATCAGCCCCAGCATTTT.

This chain connects TRBV12-5 to TRBJ2-1, with TRBD2 matching over 8 bases. Trimming removed 2 bases from V and 10 bases from J; junction bases left unmatched: 7. The CDR3 is 14 amino acids. The germline CDR1 and CDR2 sequences are LGHNT and FRNRAP. CDR3 sequence (DNA): TGTGCTAGTGGTTTGAGCGGGAGTCAGTCCGAGCAGTTCTTC. Amino acids: CASGLSGSQSEQFF.

Comment on this clone: This clone may be a read error of a much larger clone one base away. CDR3 DNA sequence: TGTGCCAGCAGCGGACAGGGAAACACTGAAGCTTTCTTT. As protein: CASSGQGNTEAFF. The V call is TRBV7-2, the J call TRBJ1-1, with 8 bases lining up with TRBD1. The CDR3 spans 13 residues. The J segment lost 2 bases and the V segment lost 5 bases, leaving 1 base of the junction unmatched. The V gene's germline CDR1 is SGHTA and CDR2 FQGNSA.

The V gene is TRBV10-3, the J gene TRBJ2-1; D unclear. V dropped 2 bases and J dropped 7 bases, with 9 bases sitting between them. The germline CDR1 and CDR2 sequences are ENHRY and SYGVKD. The CDR3 is 13 residues long. The CDR3: CAISESPENEQFF. The CDR3 DNA reads TGTGCCATCAGTGAGAGCCCGGAGAATGAGCAGTTCTTC.

The rearrangement uses TRBV7-2 and TRBJ1-1, with D hard to call. V gave up 5 bases and J gave up 6 bases, with 10 bases separating them. This CDR3 has 12 amino acids. Germline V gene sequence: CDR1 SGHTA, CDR2 FQGNSA. The CDR3 here is CASSREWAEAFF. CDR3 DNA: TGTGCCAGCAGCAGGGAGTGGGCTGAAGCTTTCTTT.

The V gene is TRBV9, the J gene TRBJ2-2; 7 bases fit TRBD2. Trimming took 0 bases from V and 8 from J; bases not matched to a gene: 7. CDR3 length equals 15 residues. Germline V gene data show CDR1 as SGDLS and CDR2 as YYNGEE. The CDR3 is CASSVGGRAAGELFF. CDR3 coding DNA: TGTGCCAGCAGCGTAGGTGGGAGGGCCGCGGGGGAGCTGTTTTTT. Full variable domain (rest looked up from reference TRBV9 and TRBJ2-2): DSGVTQTPKHLITATGQRVTLRCSPRSGDLSVYWYQQSLDQGLQFLIQYYNGEERAKGNILERFSAQQFPDLHSELNLSSLELGDSALYFCASSVGGRAAGELFFGEGSRLTVL.

This clone was seen a handful of times. The chain couples TRBV4-1 to TRBJ1-2, with D unresolved. The CDR3 has 17 amino acids. Between the trimmed V and J ends, which lost 6 bases and 1 base, there was a span of 21 bases. Per the germline V gene, CDR1 is MGHRA and CDR2 is YSYEKL. The DNA of the CDR3 is TGCGCCAGCAGTTGGTCCATCAGCGTTTATCTTAACTATGGCTACACCTTC. Its translation is CASSWSISVYLNYGYTF.

The CDR3 region has the DNA TGTGCCAGCAGTGAGGACAGGAGCTCCTATAATTCACCCCTCCACTTT. This encodes CASSEDRSSYNSPLHF. The chain links TRBV2 to TRBJ1-6; the match to TRBD1 covers 7 bases. Losses at the gene ends were 3 bases for V and 0 bases for J; bases not matched to a gene: 2. The CDR3 has 16 amino acids. Germline V gives CDR1 SNHLY, CDR2 FYNNEI.

The chain carries TRBV10-1 and TRBJ2-2; 9 nucleotides agree with TRBD2. CDR1 and CDR2 from the germline V gene are WNHNN and SYGVQD (reference sequence). V gave up 7 bases and J gave up 1 base; unmatched junction bases: 7. The CDR3 runs to 16 residues. The CDR3 loop reads CASTSMTSGNTGELFF. DNA of the CDR3: TGCGCCAGCACCTCCATGACTAGCGGGAACACCGGGGAGCTGTTTTTT.

This clone was seen a handful of times. The V and J genes are TRBV28 and TRBJ2-7; D is perhaps TRBD2 (5 bases). Per the germline V gene, CDR1 is MDHEN and CDR2 is SYDVKM. With 1 base removed from V and 10 bases from J, the gap between germline ends came to 20 bases. The CDR3 length is 15 residues. CDR3 region: CASSLSGGQIRDQYF. In nucleotides, the CDR3 is TGTGCCAGCAGTTTATCGGGCGGGCAGATACGAGACCAGTACTTC.

This clone was observed a few times. The chain is built from TRBV6-4 and TRBJ2-3, with 7 bases fitting TRBD1. After removal of 7 bases from V and 4 bases from J, the junction contained 8 bases not matched to a gene. Looked up from germline, CDR1 is MRHNA and CDR2 is SNTAGT. CDR3 length equals 14 residues. In nucleotides, the CDR3 is TGTGCCAGCAAGGTAGACAGGGCAGCAGATACGCAGTATTTT. Its protein is CASKVDRAADTQYF.

This rearrangement joins TRBV2 to TRBJ1-2, with D possibly being TRBD1 (5 bases). The CDR3 loop spans 14 amino acids. Germline loops: CDR1 SNHLY, CDR2 FYNNEI. The V end lost 6 bases, the J end lost 5 bases, and 16 bases lay between the germline ends. DNA for the CDR3: TGTGCCAGCAGACTCGAGCAGGGCGGATATGGCTACACCTTC. This gives the protein CASRLEQGGYGYTF.

Here the CDR3 DNA reads TGTGCCAGCAGTTTCCGACAGAATGGCTACACCTTC. Translation: CASSFRQNGYTF. The chain uses TRBV28 and TRBJ1-2, with TRBD1 as a possible D gene (5 bases). The CDR3 has 12 amino acids. Per germline, CDR1 MDHEN and CDR2 SYDVKM. V was pared by 3 bases and J by 6 bases, with 8 bases between.

The chain is built from TRBV11-3 and TRBJ2-2, with a possible D match to TRBD2 (6 bases). V lost 5 bases and J lost 0, with 16 bases in between. Germline V gene lookup returns CDR1 SGHNT and CDR2 YENEEA. The length of the CDR3 is 17 residues. This CDR3 is CASSPWGGASNTGELFF. DNA of the CDR3: TGTGCCAGCAGCCCCTGGGGCGGGGCATCGAACACCGGGGAGCTGTTTTTT.

This chain uses TRBV23-1 with TRBJ2-7, with TRBD1 identical over 7 bases. TRBV23-1 qualifies as an ORF whose function is uncertain. This CDR3 contains 16 residues. J lost 4 bases, V lost 3 bases, and 12 bases had no gene match. The CDR3: CASSHTPGQRPYEQYF. Written as DNA, the CDR3 is TGCGCCAGCAGTCACACACCGGGACAGCGTCCATACGAGCAGTACTTC.

The chain uses TRBV6-5 and TRBJ2-1; 8 bases line up with TRBD1. Trimming removed 4 bases from V and 8 bases from J; junction bases left unmatched: 4. In germline, CDR1 is MNHEY, CDR2 SVGAGI. The CDR3 sequence is 13 residues long. The CDR3 DNA sequence: TGTGCCAGCAGTTCGGACAGGGTCGATGAGCAGTTCTTC. Translated: CASSSDRVDEQFF.

The chain employs TRBV9 and TRBJ2-3, with 10 bases matching TRBD2. Trimming took 2 bases from V and 5 from J; bases not matched to a gene: 8. CDR1 is SGDLS and CDR2 is YYNGEE in the germline V gene. CDR3 length: 16 residues. The CDR3 DNA reads TGTGCCAGCAGCGTCCTCGTAGCGGGAGGAGGAGATACGCAGTATTTT. Its translation is CASSVLVAGGGDTQYF.

This chain uses TRBV11-2 with TRBJ2-3; 8 bases line up with TRBD2. CDR1 is SGHAT and CDR2 is FQNNGV in the germline V gene. This CDR3 is built from 16 residues. V was clipped by 1 base and J by 2 bases; unmatched bases: 5. The CDR3 protein is CASSLAGGSYTDTQYF. The CDR3, as DNA: TGTGCCAGCAGCTTAGCGGGAGGGTCATACACAGATACGCAGTATTTT.

V and J are TRBV5-1 and TRBJ2-2, with a tentative D call TRBD1 (6 bases). The CDR3 loop spans 15 amino acids. V shed 5 bases and J shed 3 bases, with 14 bases lying between them. Germline loops: CDR1 SGHRS, CDR2 YFSETQ. CDR3 bases: TGCGCCAGCAGGATGAGAGGGGGAGACACCGGGGAGCTGTTTTTT. Its protein is CASRMRGGDTGELFF.